A selection of T cell receptor beta chains follows, all from one sample in a study of T cell changes during pregnancy in multiple sclerosis. The assay was immunoSEQ multiplex PCR, and TCRdb's table has in-frame clones only and misses some. In the table there are about 40,000 clones, around 94% of which are singletons. Here the sequenced sample was peripheral blood, taken in the third trimester of pregnancy. These receptors all come from a female donor with multiple sclerosis, enrolled in a pregnancy study. The CDR3 runs from the conserved cysteine through the conserved F or W. A D gene is named only where the DNA matches it firmly. Clone size is not always given. Where it is, it says once, few, many or a class for expanded clones.

TRBV9	TRBD1	TRBJ2-2	16	-	CASSVLTGGTTGELFF	TGTGCCAGCAGCGTCTTAACAGGGGGGACCACCGGGGAGCTGTTTTTT
TRBV6-1	TRBD1	TRBJ2-3	15	-	CASPGTGDITDTQYF	TGTGCCAGCCCGGGGACAGGGGATATCACAGATACGCAGTATTTT
TRBV2	TRBD1	TRBJ2-7	15	-	CASRVEWTGSNEQYF	TGTGCCAGCAGGGTCGAATGGACAGGGAGTAACGAGCAGTACTTC
TRBV7-9	-	TRBJ2-2	16	-	CASSLSGQGFAGELFF	TGTGCCAGCAGCTTATCGGGCCAGGGGTTTGCCGGGGAGCTGTTTTTT
TRBV29-1	TRBD1	TRBJ1-1	14	few	CSVGTGGSNTEAFF	TGCAGCGTGGGGACAGGGGGATCGAACACTGAAGCTTTCTTT
TRBV7-3	-	TRBJ2-1	13	-	CASSLTLLAEQFF	TGTGCCAGCAGCTTAACGCTCCTAGCGGAGCAGTTCTTC
TRBV30	TRBD1	TRBJ1-1	15	-	CAWSVGDSRNTEAFF	TGTGCCTGGAGTGTAGGGGACAGTCGGAACACTGAAGCTTTCTTT
TRBV9	TRBD1	TRBJ2-3	15	-	CASSVMDRGLDTQYF	TGTGCCAGCAGCGTTATGGACAGGGGGTTGGATACGCAGTATTTT
TRBV5-1	TRBD2	TRBJ2-2	15	-	CASKTSGQGHGELFF	TGCGCCAGCAAGACTAGCGGTCAAGGCCACGGGGAGCTGTTTTTT
TRBV6-4	-	TRBJ2-5	13	-	CASSESFQETQYF	TGTGCCAGCAGTGAGTCGTTCCAAGAGACCCAGTACTTC
TRBV6-6	TRBD1	TRBJ1-2	13	-	CASSSGQTYGYTF	TGTGCCAGCAGCTCGGGACAGACATATGGCTACACCTTC
TRBV10-3	-	TRBJ2-1	12	-	CAISGVAHEQFF	TGTGCCATCAGTGGTGTAGCGCATGAGCAGTTCTTC
TRBV6-5	-	TRBJ1-4	14	-	CASSTTGSNEKLFF	TGTGCCAGCAGTACAACAGGGAGCAATGAAAAACTGTTTTTT
TRBV5-1	TRBD1	TRBJ2-5	14	-	CASRSGTGDETQYF	TGCGCCAGCAGGTCGGGGACAGGGGACGAGACCCAGTACTTC
TRBV11-2	-	TRBJ2-7	14	-	CASSLGPGGYEQYF	TGTGCCAGCAGCTTAGGTCCGGGCGGGTACGAGCAGTACTTC
TRBV2	TRBD1	TRBJ1-5	16	-	CASRRNGQGGNQPQHF	TGTGCCAGCAGACGCAATGGACAGGGCGGCAATCAGCCCCAGCATTTT
TRBV18	-	TRBJ1-5	17	-	CASSPTRQVVSNQPQHF	TGTGCCAGCTCACCGACCAGACAGGTGGTGAGCAATCAGCCCCAGCATTTT
TRBV6-5	-	TRBJ2-5	14	-	CASSYLDSQETQYF	TGTGCCAGCAGTTACCTGGACAGCCAAGAGACCCAGTACTTC
TRBV27	TRBD2	TRBJ2-7	13	-	CASSPRGLGDEYF	TGTGCCAGCAGTCCTCGTGGACTAGGAGACGAGTACTTC
TRBV2	TRBD2	TRBJ2-1	14	once	CASGREGPQGEQFF	TGTGCCAGCGGGCGGGAGGGCCCCCAGGGAGAGCAGTTCTTC
TRBV2	TRBD1	TRBJ1-1	18	-	CASSEGWTGRVENTEAFF	TGTGCCAGCAGTGAAGGATGGACAGGTCGGGTCGAGAACACTGAAGCTTTCTTT
TRBV12-5	-	TRBJ2-7	14	-	CASGLLGSSYEQYF	TGTGCTAGTGGTTTGCTGGGGAGCTCCTACGAGCAGTACTTC
TRBV29-1	-	TRBJ1-6	13	-	CSVVEKGGSPLHF	TGCAGCGTTGTGGAGAAAGGGGGTTCACCCCTCCACTTT
TRBV9	-	TRBJ2-3	15	-	CASSVESRSTDTQYF	TGTGCCAGCAGCGTAGAATCCAGGAGCACAGATACGCAGTATTTT
TRBV7-3	-	TRBJ2-3	13	-	CASSSGRGDTQYF	TGTGCCAGCAGCTCAGGGCGTGGGGATACGCAGTATTTT
TRBV7-9	-	TRBJ1-5	15	-	CASSFGGARFQPQHF	TGTGCCAGCAGCTTCGGTGGGGCGAGGTTTCAGCCCCAGCATTTT
TRBV25-1	TRBD1	TRBJ1-2	15	-	CASSELGGTGRGYTF	TGTGCCAGCAGTGAATTAGGTGGGACAGGGAGAGGCTACACTTTC
TRBV28	-	TRBJ2-2	15	-	CASSNSFLEAGELFF	TGTGCCAGCAGCAATTCCTTTCTGGAGGCCGGGGAGCTGTTTTTT
TRBV28	TRBD1	TRBJ2-1	15	-	CASSLGQGYNNEQFF	TGTGCCAGCAGTCTCGGACAGGGGTATAACAATGAGCAGTTCTTC
TRBV6-5	-	TRBJ2-1	13	-	CASRRDIYNEQFF	TGTGCCAGCAGACGGGACATTTACAATGAGCAGTTCTTC
TRBV19	TRBD1	TRBJ1-1	18	-	CASRHAPDRGLLGTEAFF	TGTGCCAGTAGACACGCCCCGGACAGGGGGCTTCTTGGCACTGAAGCTTTCTTT
TRBV27	TRBD1	TRBJ1-5	15	-	CASSDRTGLNQPQHF	TGTGCCAGCAGTGATCGGACAGGGCTCAATCAGCCCCAGCATTTT
TRBV6-5	-	TRBJ2-3	15	-	CASSYSGVSGDTQYF	TGTGCCAGCAGTTACTCGGGTGTGAGCGGAGATACGCAGTATTTT
TRBV7-6	TRBD1	TRBJ2-5	15	-	CASSSPGTGQETQYF	TGTGCCAGCAGCTCCCCCGGGACAGGACAAGAGACCCAGTACTTC
TRBV11-2	-	TRBJ2-7	15	-	CASSAPGVSTYEQYF	TGTGCCAGCAGCGCCCCAGGGGTGTCGACCTACGAGCAGTACTTC
TRBV18	TRBD1	TRBJ1-2	15	-	CASSPRDRGNYGYTF	TGTGCCAGCTCACCCCGGGACAGGGGTAACTATGGCTACACCTTC
TRBV5-1	TRBD2	TRBJ2-3	15	-	CASSTGAGGADTQYF	TGCGCCAGCAGCACCGGAGCGGGGGGCGCAGATACGCAGTATTTT
TRBV7-2	-	TRBJ2-2	14	once	CASSLGVGTGELFF	TGTGCCAGCAGCTTAGGTGTCGGTACCGGGGAGCTGTTTTTT
TRBV5-1	TRBD1	TRBJ2-3	15	-	CASSSGQGIADTQYF	TGCGCCAGCAGCTCGGGACAGGGAATCGCAGATACGCAGTATTTT
TRBV7-2	TRBD1	TRBJ1-2	14	-	CASSLGGTAYGYTF	TGTGCCAGCAGCTTAGGTGGGACAGCTTATGGCTACACCTTC
TRBV19	TRBD2	TRBJ2-3	16	-	CASSRISGGLTDTQYF	TGTGCCAGTAGCAGAATTAGCGGGGGCCTCACAGATACGCAGTATTTT
TRBV19	TRBD1	TRBJ1-1	14	-	CASRIDRGSAEAFF	TGTGCCAGTAGGATTGACAGGGGGAGCGCTGAAGCTTTCTTT
TRBV28	-	TRBJ2-7	16	-	CASSLNEVYGSYEQYF	TGTGCCAGCAGTTTAAACGAAGTCTACGGCTCCTACGAGCAGTACTTC
TRBV7-2	-	TRBJ2-7	14	-	CASSLGAGLYEQYF	TGTGCCAGCAGCTTAGGCGCGGGCCTCTACGAGCAGTACTTC
TRBV5-4	TRBD2	TRBJ2-5	17	once	CASSSHTTSSLGETQYF	TGTGCCAGCAGCTCACACACGACTAGCTCCCTCGGGGAGACCCAGTACTTC
TRBV5-1	TRBD2	TRBJ2-1	16	-	CASSLETSGGPTEQFF	TGCGCCAGCAGCTTGGAGACTAGCGGGGGCCCCACGGAGCAGTTCTTC
TRBV7-9	-	TRBJ2-1	16	-	CASSPLWAGDYNEQFF	TGTGCCAGCAGCCCCCTCTGGGCGGGCGATTACAATGAGCAGTTCTTC
TRBV29-1	-	TRBJ2-5	11	-	CSVQGSETQYF	TGCAGCGTTCAGGGTTCGGAGACCCAGTACTTC
TRBV7-8	TRBD1	TRBJ1-1	19	-	CASSLAPRPGQLMNTEAFF	TGTGCCAGCAGCTTAGCTCCCCGACCGGGACAGTTGATGAACACTGAAGCTTTCTTT
TRBV25-1	TRBD2	TRBJ2-1	14	-	CASSEPGGDNEQFF	TGTGCCAGCAGTGAACCGGGAGGGGACAATGAGCAGTTCTTC
TRBV28	-	TRBJ1-1	14	-	CASQGRDWNTEAFF	TGTGCCAGCCAGGGGAGGGACTGGAACACTGAAGCTTTCTTT
TRBV6-1	TRBD2	TRBJ2-2	18	-	CASSERASGRGNTGELFF	TGTGCCAGCAGTGAACGGGCCAGCGGGAGGGGGAACACCGGGGAGCTGTTTTTT
TRBV27	-	TRBJ2-1	12	once	CASSPTDNEQFF	TGTGCCAGCAGTCCTACCGACAATGAGCAGTTCTTC
TRBV14	-	TRBJ2-2	16	-	CASSLVAGAIAGELFF	TGTGCCAGCAGCCTAGTGGCAGGGGCAATCGCCGGGGAGCTGTTTTTT
TRBV27	TRBD2	TRBJ2-1	16	-	CASSLSRLAENNEQFF	TGTGCCAGCAGTTTATCCCGACTAGCGGAAAACAATGAGCAGTTCTTC
TRBV5-6	-	TRBJ1-1	11	-	CASSATNEAFF	TGTGCCAGCAGCGCAACTAATGAAGCTTTCTTT
TRBV27	-	TRBJ2-3	17	-	CASSSPLQGPSTDTQYF	TGTGCCAGCAGCTCGCCACTACAGGGCCCCAGCACAGATACGCAGTATTTT
TRBV5-3	TRBD1	TRBJ1-2	14	-	CARSWTGAGYGYTF	TGTGCCAGAAGCTGGACAGGGGCGGGGTATGGCTACACCTTC